This entry is about one TCR beta chain. The antigen remains undetermined. These data belong to a study of Graves' ophthalmopathy and Graves' hyperthyroidism. Using RNA transcripts, the TCR beta CDR3 regions were amplified. First-round RT-PCR with HTBI primers preceded a second-round multiplex PCR. TCRdb recomputed calls from the multiplex PCR reads with MiXCR, one row per CDR3 protein. The table includes hundreds of thousands of distinct CDR3 sequences, about a fifth detected once. Notes on the study in general: A roughly 81% specificity and 87.88% sensitivity were achieved by a 13-signature model that separated ophthalmopathy from stable hyperthyroidism. The model predicted progression of ophthalmopathy with a sensitivity of roughly 70%, and its specificity was 72.22%.

Calling hyperthyroidism stable required that no ophthalmopathy show up within 18 months of follow-up. Pregnant or lactating patients and those with other autoimmune diseases or uncontrolled infections were excluded. Per the germline V gene, CDR1 is KGHDR and CDR2 is SFDVKD. CDR3 length: 15 amino acids. The V segment lost 4 bases and the J segment 0 bases; nucleotides outside the gene matches: 4. V usage is TRBV24-1 and J usage is TRBJ2-7; 8 nucleotides match TRBD1. Sample: peripheral blood. This sequence originates from a young woman with stable Graves' hyperthyroidism. Some clones in this sample may be carry-over from other donors' samples. Here the CDR3 reads CATSDGQGSSYEQYF. For the CDR3, the DNA is TGTGCCACCAGTGACGGACAGGGAAGCTCCTACGAGCAGTACTTC.